This T cell receptor beta chain was sequenced during a study of T cell changes during pregnancy in multiple sclerosis. Looked up from germline, CDR1 is LNHDA and CDR2 is SQIVND (reference sequence). The V end was cut by 4 bases, the J end by 13 bases, with 17 bases between. The CDR3 extends over 13 amino acids. Libraries were prepared by immunoSEQ multiplex PCR; TCRdb keeps only in-frame clonotypes and omits some of them. The data hold tens of thousands of clones, with approximately 90% observed a single time. The source of this sequence is a female donor with multiple sclerosis, enrolled in a pregnancy study. Sequencing used CD4+ T cells from peripheral blood mononuclear cells, obtained in the second trimester of pregnancy. The chain links TRBV19 to TRBJ2-1; perhaps TRBD2 as D (7 bases). In DNA, the CDR3 is TGTGCCAGTAGTACAAGAGCGGGGACACCCCAGTTCTTC. Its protein product is CASSTRAGTPQFF. Based on the CDR3 plus reference TRBV19 and TRBJ2-1, the full variable domain is DGGITQSPKYLFRKEGQNVTLSCEQNLNHDAMYWYRQDPGQGLRLIYYSQIVNDFQKGDIAEGYSVSREKKESFPLTVTSAQKNPTAFYLCASSTRAGTPQFFGPGTRLTVL.